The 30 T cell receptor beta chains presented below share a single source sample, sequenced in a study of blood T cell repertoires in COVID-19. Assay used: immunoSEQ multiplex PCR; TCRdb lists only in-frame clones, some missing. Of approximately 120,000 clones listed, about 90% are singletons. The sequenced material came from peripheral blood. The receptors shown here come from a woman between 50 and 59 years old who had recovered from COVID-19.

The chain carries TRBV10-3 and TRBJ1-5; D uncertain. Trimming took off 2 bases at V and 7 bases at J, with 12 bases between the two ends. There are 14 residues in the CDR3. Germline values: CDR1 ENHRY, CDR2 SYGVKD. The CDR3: CAISEQSGGQPQHF. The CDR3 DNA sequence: TGTGCCATCAGTGAGCAGAGTGGCGGCCAGCCCCAGCATTTT.

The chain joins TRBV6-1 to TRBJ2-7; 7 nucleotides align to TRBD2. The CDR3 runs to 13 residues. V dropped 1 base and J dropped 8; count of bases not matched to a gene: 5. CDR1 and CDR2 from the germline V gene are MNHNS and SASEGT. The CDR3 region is CASSEVAGAKQYF. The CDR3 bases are TGTGCCAGCAGTGAAGTGGCGGGAGCGAAGCAGTACTTC.

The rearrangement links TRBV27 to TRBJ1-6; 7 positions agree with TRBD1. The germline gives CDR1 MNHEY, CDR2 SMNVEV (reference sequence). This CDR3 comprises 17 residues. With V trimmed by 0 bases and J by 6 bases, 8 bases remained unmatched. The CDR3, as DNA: TGTGCCAGCAGTTTATCTTGGCGACAGGGACTTAATTCACCCCTCCACTTT. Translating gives CASSLSWRQGLNSPLHF.

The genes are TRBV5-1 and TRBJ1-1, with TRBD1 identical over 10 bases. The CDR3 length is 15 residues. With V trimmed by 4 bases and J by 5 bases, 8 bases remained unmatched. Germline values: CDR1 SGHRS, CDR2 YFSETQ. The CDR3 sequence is CASSPSGQGLTEAFF. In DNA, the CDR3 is TGCGCCAGCAGCCCCTCGGGACAGGGGCTGACTGAAGCTTTCTTT. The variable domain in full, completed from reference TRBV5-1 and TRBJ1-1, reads KAGVTQTPRYLIKTRGQQVTLSCSPISGHRSVSWYQQTPGQGLQFLFEYFSETQRNKGNFPGRFSGRQFSNSRSEMNVSTLELGDSALYLCASSPSGQGLTEAFFGQGTRLTVV.

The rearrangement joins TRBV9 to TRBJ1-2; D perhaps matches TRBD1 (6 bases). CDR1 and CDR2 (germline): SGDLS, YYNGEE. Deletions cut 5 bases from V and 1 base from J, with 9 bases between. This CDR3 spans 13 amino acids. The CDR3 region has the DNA TGTGCCAGCAGGAGGGACAATAACTATGGCTACACCTTC. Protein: CASRRDNNYGYTF.

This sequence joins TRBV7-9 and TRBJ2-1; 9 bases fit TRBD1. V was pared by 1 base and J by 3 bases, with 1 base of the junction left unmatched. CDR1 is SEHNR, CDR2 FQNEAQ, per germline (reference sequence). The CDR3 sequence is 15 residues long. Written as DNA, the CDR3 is TGTGCCAGCAGCTTAGGACAGGGGGGCTACAATGAGCAGTTCTTC. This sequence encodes CASSLGQGGYNEQFF.

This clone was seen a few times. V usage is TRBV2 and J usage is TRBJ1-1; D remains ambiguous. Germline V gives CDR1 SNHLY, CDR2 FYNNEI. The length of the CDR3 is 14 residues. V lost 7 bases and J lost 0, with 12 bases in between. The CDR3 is CASTRSYLNTEAFF. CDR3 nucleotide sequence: TGTGCCAGCACTAGATCCTACTTGAACACTGAAGCTTTCTTT.

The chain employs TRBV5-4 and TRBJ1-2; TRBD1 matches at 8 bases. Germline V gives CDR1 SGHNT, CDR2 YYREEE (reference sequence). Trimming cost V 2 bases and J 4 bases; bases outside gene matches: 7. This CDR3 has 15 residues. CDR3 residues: CASSFSGTGVYGYTF. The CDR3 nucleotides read TGTGCCAGCAGCTTTTCCGGGACAGGTGTCTATGGCTACACCTTC.

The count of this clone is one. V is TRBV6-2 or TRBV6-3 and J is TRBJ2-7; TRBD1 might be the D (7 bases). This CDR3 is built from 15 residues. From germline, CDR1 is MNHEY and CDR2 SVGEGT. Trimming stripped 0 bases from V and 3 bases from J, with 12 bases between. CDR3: CASSYSAGGFYEQYF. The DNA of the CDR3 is TGTGCCAGCAGTTACTCGGCAGGGGGGTTCTACGAGCAGTACTTC.

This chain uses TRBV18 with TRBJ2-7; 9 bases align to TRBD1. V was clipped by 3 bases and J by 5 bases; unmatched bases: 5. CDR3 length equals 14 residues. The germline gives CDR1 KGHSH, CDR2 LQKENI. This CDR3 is CASSPGTGRDEQYF. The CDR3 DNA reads TGTGCCAGCTCACCGGGGACAGGGAGGGACGAGCAGTACTTC.

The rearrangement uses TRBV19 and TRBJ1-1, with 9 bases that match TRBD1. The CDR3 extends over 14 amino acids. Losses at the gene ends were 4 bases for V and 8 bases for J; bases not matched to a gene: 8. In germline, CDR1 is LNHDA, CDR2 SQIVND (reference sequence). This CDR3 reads CASSTTGGVKEAFF. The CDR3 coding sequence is TGTGCCAGTAGTACCACAGGGGGCGTGAAGGAAGCTTTCTTT.

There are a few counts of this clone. The CDR3 sequence: CASSLTGVSGNTIYF. CDR3 nucleotides: TGTGCCAGCAGCCTCACCGGGGTCTCTGGAAACACCATATATTTT. This chain connects TRBV11-2 to TRBJ1-3; D is uncertain. There are 15 residues in the CDR3. Germline-derived CDR1 and CDR2 are SGHAT and FQNNGV. The V end was cut by 5 bases, the J end by 0 bases, with 11 bases between.

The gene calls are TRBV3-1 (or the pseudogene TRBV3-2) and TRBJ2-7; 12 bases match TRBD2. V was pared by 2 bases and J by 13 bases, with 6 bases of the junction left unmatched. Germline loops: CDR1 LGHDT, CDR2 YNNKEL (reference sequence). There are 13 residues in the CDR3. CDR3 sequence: CASSQTSGRTFYF. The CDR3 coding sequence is TGTGCCAGCAGCCAAACTAGCGGGAGGACTTTTTACTTC.

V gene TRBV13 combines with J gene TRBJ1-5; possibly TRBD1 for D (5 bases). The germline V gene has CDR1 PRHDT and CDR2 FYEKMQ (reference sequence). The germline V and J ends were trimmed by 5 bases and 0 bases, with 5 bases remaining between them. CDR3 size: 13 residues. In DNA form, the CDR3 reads TGTGCCAGCAGCAGGGGTAGCAATCAGCCCCAGCATTTT. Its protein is CASSRGSNQPQHF.

This CDR3 reads CAGATSGVGEQFF. CDR3 nucleotide sequence: TGTGCCGGCGCGACTAGCGGAGTAGGTGAGCAGTTCTTC. V and J are TRBV2 and TRBJ2-1; 9 nucleotides line up with TRBD2. The germline CDR1 and CDR2 sequences are SNHLY and FYNNEI. The CDR3 covers 13 residues. V was pared by 11 bases and J by 9 bases, with 11 bases of the junction left unmatched.

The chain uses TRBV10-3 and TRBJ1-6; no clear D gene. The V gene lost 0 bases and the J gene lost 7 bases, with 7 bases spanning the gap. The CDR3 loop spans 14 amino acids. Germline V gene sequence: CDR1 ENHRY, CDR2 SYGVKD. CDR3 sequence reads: CAISESVRNSPLHF. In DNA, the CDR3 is TGTGCCATCAGTGAGTCGGTGCGGAATTCACCCCTCCACTTT.

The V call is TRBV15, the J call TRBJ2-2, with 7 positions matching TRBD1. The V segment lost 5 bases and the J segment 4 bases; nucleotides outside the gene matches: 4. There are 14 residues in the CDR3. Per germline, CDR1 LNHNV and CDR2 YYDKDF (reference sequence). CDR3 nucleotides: TGTGCCACCAGCCACGGGACAGCCACCGGGGAGCTGTTTTTT. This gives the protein CATSHGTATGELFF.

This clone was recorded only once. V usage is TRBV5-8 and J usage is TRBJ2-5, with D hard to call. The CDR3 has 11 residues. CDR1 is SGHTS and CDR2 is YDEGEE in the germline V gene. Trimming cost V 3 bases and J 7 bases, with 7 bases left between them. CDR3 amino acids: CASSSAGTQYF. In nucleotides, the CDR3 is TGTGCCAGCAGCTCCGCCGGGACCCAGTACTTC.

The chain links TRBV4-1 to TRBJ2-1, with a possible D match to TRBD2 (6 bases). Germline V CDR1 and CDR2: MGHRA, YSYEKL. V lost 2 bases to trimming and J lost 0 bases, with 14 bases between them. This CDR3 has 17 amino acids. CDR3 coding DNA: TGCGCCAGCAGCCAACGCGGGACTTCAACCTCCTACAATGAGCAGTTCTTC. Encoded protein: CASSQRGTSTSYNEQFF.

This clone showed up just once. Here the CDR3 DNA reads TGTGCCAGCAGCTTAGAGGGGACAGGGGCCCCCGAGCAGTACTTC. Protein product: CASSLEGTGAPEQYF. This sequence joins TRBV13 and TRBJ2-7; 10 positions agree with TRBD1. The ends lost 1 base at V and 6 bases at J; junction bases unmatched: 6. The germline gives CDR1 PRHDT, CDR2 FYEKMQ (reference sequence). This CDR3 comprises 15 residues.

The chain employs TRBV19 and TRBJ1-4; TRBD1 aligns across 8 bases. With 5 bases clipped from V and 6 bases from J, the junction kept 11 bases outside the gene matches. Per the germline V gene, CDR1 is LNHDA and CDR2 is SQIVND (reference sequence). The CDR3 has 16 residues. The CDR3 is CASSPGQGTIYEKLFF. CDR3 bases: TGTGCCAGTAGTCCCGGACAGGGAACAATTTATGAAAAACTGTTTTTT.

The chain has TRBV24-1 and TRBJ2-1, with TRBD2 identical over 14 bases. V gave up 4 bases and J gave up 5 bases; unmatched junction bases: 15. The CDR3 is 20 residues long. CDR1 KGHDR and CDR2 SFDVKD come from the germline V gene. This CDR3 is CATSEGGLRTSGGTNNEQFF. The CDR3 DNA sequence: TGTGCCACCAGTGAGGGTGGTTTAAGGACTAGCGGGGGGACTAACAATGAGCAGTTCTTC.

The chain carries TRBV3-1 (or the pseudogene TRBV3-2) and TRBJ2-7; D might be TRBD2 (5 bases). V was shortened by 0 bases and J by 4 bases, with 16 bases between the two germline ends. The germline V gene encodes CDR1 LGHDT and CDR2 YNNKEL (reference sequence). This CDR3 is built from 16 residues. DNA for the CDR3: TGTGCCAGCAGCCAAGAATGGAGGCCAGCGACTTACGAGCAGTACTTC. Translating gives CASSQEWRPATYEQYF.

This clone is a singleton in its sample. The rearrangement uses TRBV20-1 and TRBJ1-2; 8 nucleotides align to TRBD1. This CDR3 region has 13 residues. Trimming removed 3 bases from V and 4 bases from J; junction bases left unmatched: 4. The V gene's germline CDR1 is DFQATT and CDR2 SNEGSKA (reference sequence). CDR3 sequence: CSASRDRSYGYTF. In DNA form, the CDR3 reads TGCAGTGCTAGTCGGGACAGGAGCTATGGCTACACCTTC.

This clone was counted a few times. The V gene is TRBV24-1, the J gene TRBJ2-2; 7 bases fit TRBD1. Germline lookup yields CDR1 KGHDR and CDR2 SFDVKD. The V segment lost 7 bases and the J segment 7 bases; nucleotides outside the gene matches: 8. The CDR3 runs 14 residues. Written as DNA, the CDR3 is TGTGCCACCAGCGGACAGGAGCGGAACGGGGAGCTGTTTTTT. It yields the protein CATSGQERNGELFF.

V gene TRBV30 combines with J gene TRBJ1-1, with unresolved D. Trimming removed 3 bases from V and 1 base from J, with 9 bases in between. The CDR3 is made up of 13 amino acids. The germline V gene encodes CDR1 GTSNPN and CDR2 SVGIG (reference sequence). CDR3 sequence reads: CAWSAGRNTEAFF. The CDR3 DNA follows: TGTGCCTGGAGCGCTGGCAGGAACACTGAAGCTTTCTTT.

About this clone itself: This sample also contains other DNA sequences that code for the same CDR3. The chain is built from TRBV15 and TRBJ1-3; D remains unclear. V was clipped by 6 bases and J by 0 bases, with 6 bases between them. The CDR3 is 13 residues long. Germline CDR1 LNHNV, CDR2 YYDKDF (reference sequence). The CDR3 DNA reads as TGTGCCACCAGAACTTCCTCTGGAAACACCATATATTTT. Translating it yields CATRTSSGNTIYF. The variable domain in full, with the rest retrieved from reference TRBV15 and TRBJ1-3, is DAMVIQNPRYQVTQFGKPVTLSCSQTLNHNVMYWYQQKSSQAPKLLFHYYDKDFNNEADTPDNFQSRRPNTSFCFLDIRSPGLGDTAMYLCATRTSSGNTIYFGEGSWLTVV.

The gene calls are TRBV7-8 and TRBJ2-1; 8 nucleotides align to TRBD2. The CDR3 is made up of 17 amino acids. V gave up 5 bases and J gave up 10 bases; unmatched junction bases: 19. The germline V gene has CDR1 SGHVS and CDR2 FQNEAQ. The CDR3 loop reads CASSAHFSGVLEGEQFF. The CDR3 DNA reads TGTGCCAGCAGCGCTCATTTTAGCGGGGTACTCGAAGGAGAGCAGTTCTTC.

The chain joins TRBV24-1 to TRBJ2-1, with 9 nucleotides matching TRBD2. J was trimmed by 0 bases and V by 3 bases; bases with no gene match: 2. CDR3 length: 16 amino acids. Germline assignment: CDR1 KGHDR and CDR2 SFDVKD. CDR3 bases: TGTGCCACCAGTGATCCGACTAGCGGCTCCTACAATGAGCAGTTCTTC. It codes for CATSDPTSGSYNEQFF.

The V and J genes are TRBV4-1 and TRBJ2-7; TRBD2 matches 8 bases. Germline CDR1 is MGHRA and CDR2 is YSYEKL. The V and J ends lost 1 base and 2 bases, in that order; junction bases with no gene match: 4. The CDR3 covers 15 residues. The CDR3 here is CASSQGTSLAYEQYF. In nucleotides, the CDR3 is TGCGCCAGCAGCCAAGGGACTAGCCTCGCCTACGAGCAGTACTTC.